This entry lists 18 T cell receptor beta chains sequenced from one sample in a study of cytomegalovirus exposure and HLA in healthy donors. 60 Vbeta and 13 Jbeta primers were used in PCR. Using immunoSEQ multiplex PCR, the repertoire was profiled, and TCRdb retains in-frame clones only, with some absent. The sample consists of roughly 110,000 clones, about 83% of them appearing once. The sequenced sample consisted of PBMCs. All receptors come from a female donor in good health and CMV-seronegative.

This clone was observed a few times. The gene calls are TRBV6-6 and TRBJ1-5, with a weak D call TRBD1 (5 bases). This CDR3 spans 12 amino acids. Per the germline V gene, CDR1 is MNHNY and CDR2 is SVGAGI (reference sequence). V was pared by 2 bases and J by 9 bases, with 8 bases between. CDR3 protein: CASSYPTGPQHF. CDR3 nucleotide sequence: TGTGCCAGCAGTTACCCCACAGGGCCCCAGCATTTT.

The genes are TRBV5-1 and TRBJ2-5; TRBD2 matches 7 bases. The J call may be incorrect, as the DNA end agrees better with TRBJ2-7. Germline assignment: CDR1 SGHRS and CDR2 YFSETQ. This CDR3 spans 16 amino acids. The CDR3 coding sequence is TGCGCCAGCAGCTTGAGTAGCGGGCTGGGTCCCTACGAGCAGTACTTC. Amino acids: CASSLSSGLGPYEQYF.

This chain connects TRBV6-5 to TRBJ1-6, with D possibly being TRBD1 (5 bases). The V gene's germline CDR1 is MNHEY and CDR2 SVGAGI. V gave up 0 bases and J gave up 11 bases, with 11 bases separating them. The CDR3 is made up of 14 amino acids. CDR3: CASSYSVPGTPLHF. CDR3 bases: TGTGCCAGCAGTTACTCAGTCCCAGGGACACCCCTCCACTTT.

This sequence joins TRBV11-1 and TRBJ2-5; 11 nucleotides match TRBD2. The CDR3 is 16 residues long. V was pared by 5 bases and J by 2 bases, with 7 bases of the junction left unmatched. The germline CDR1 and CDR2 sequences are SGHAT and FQDESV (reference sequence). CDR3 bases: TGTGCCAGCAGCCCCGTAGCGGGGGGGTCTCAAGAGACCCAGTACTTC. Protein: CASSPVAGGSQETQYF.

The chain recombines TRBV19 with TRBJ1-1, with unresolved D. The V end lost 2 bases, the J end lost 1 base, and 5 bases lay between the germline ends. The CDR3 has 13 amino acids. Germline lookup yields CDR1 LNHDA and CDR2 SQIVND (reference sequence). The CDR3 DNA follows: TGTGCCAGTAGTATACGTCCGAACACTGAAGCTTTCTTT. The encoded protein is CASSIRPNTEAFF.

The genes are TRBV11-2 and TRBJ1-1; D call uncertain. Germline CDR1 and CDR2: SGHAT and FQNNGV. CDR3 length: 13 amino acids. The V and J ends lost 2 bases and 3 bases respectively, with 7 bases between them. The CDR3 DNA is TGTGCCAGCAGCTTACTAACCCACACTGAAGCTTTCTTT. It codes for CASSLLTHTEAFF.

This chain links TRBV9 with TRBJ2-3; no clear D gene. Germline V gene lookup returns CDR1 SGDLS and CDR2 YYNGEE. Trimming removed 0 bases at V and 0 bases at J, with 8 bases between. CDR3 size: 15 residues. CDR3 region: CASSVDAVSTDTQYF. As DNA, the CDR3 is TGTGCCAGCAGCGTAGATGCGGTGAGCACAGATACGCAGTATTTT.

This chain joins TRBV10-2 and TRBJ1-3, with a weak D call TRBD1 (5 bases). V was pared by 5 bases and J by 0 bases, with 14 bases between. CDR3 length equals 16 residues. The V gene's germline CDR1 is WSHSY and CDR2 SAAADI. The chain's CDR3 is CASSRWGDRSGNTIYF. CDR3 sequence (DNA): TGCGCCAGCAGTCGGTGGGGGGACCGCTCTGGAAACACCATATATTTT.

The chain is built from TRBV6-5 and TRBJ2-3, with a tentative D call TRBD2 (6 bases). Trimming took 3 bases from V and 0 from J, leaving 10 bases between them. Germline V gives CDR1 MNHEY, CDR2 SVGAGI. CDR3 size: 15 residues. CDR3 sequence reads: CASSYGGYSTDTQYF. In DNA, the CDR3 is TGTGCCAGCAGTTATGGGGGGTATAGCACAGATACGCAGTATTTT.

DNA for the CDR3: TGTGCCAGCAGCTATGGGACAGATGGAAACACCATATATTTT. This encodes CASSYGTDGNTIYF. The chain joins TRBV11-2 to TRBJ1-3; 7 bases fit TRBD1. This CDR3 comprises 14 residues. Germline-derived CDR1 and CDR2 are SGHAT and FQNNGV. V dropped 4 bases and J dropped 3; count of bases not matched to a gene: 3.

This clone was picked up one time. V is TRBV6-1 and J is TRBJ1-1, with unresolved D. V was pared by 7 bases and J by 1 base, with 4 bases between. CDR1 MNHNS and CDR2 SASEGT come from the germline V gene. The CDR3 sequence is 11 residues long. The CDR3 bases are TGTGCCAGCATAGCGAACACTGAAGCTTTCTTT. The encoded protein is CASIANTEAFF.

V is TRBV7-9 and J is TRBJ2-7; 9 nucleotides agree with TRBD1. The CDR3 totals 11 residues. V was pared by 6 bases and J by 6 bases, with 0 bases of the junction left unmatched. Germline CDR1 and CDR2: SEHNR and FQNEAQ (reference sequence). CDR3 DNA sequence: TGTGCCAGCAGGACAGGGGGCGAGCAGTACTTC. Its protein product is CASRTGGEQYF.

Here the CDR3 reads CASKRRWQGYGYTF. Here the CDR3 DNA reads TGTGCCAGTAAACGAAGGTGGCAGGGCTATGGCTACACCTTC. The V gene is TRBV19, the J gene TRBJ1-2, with D tentatively TRBD1 (5 bases). This CDR3 has 14 residues. The ends were cut back, 7 bases at V and 4 bases at J, with 16 bases in the middle. The germline V gene encodes CDR1 LNHDA and CDR2 SQIVND (reference sequence).

This clone was recorded once. V and J are TRBV6-5 and TRBJ2-3; TRBD2 agrees at 11 bases. CDR1 MNHEY and CDR2 SVGAGI come from the germline V gene. CDR3 size: 12 residues. V dropped 5 bases and J dropped 11; count of bases not matched to a gene: 3. CDR3 protein: CASSLAGGGQYF. CDR3 sequence (DNA): TGTGCCAGCAGTCTAGCGGGGGGTGGGCAGTATTTT.

This chain joins TRBV6-5 and TRBJ2-7; 8 bases fit TRBD1. Germline loops: CDR1 MNHEY, CDR2 SVGAGI. After removal of 6 bases from V and 6 bases from J, the junction contained 7 bases not matched to a gene. The CDR3 has 13 amino acids. CDR3 residues: CASRPGTGGEQYF. Written as DNA, the CDR3 is TGTGCCAGCAGGCCCGGGACAGGCGGCGAGCAGTACTTC.

The gene calls are TRBV6-6 and TRBJ2-5; the D gene is possibly TRBD2 (7 bases). Germline V gene lookup returns CDR1 MNHNY and CDR2 SVGAGI (reference sequence). With 7 bases removed from V and 5 bases from J, the gap between germline ends came to 17 bases. This CDR3 spans 14 amino acids. The CDR3 protein is CASNLGGDGETQYF. CDR3 DNA: TGTGCCAGCAACCTAGGGGGGGATGGGGAGACCCAGTACTTC.

The chain combines TRBV30 with TRBJ1-2; 7 nucleotides line up with TRBD1. This CDR3 has 13 residues. The germline V gene has CDR1 GTSNPN and CDR2 SVGIG (reference sequence). Trimming cost V 0 bases and J 8 bases; bases outside gene matches: 6. The CDR3 DNA reads TGTGCCTGGAGTGTACGACAGGGTGGAGGCTACACCTTC. Amino acids: CAWSVRQGGGYTF.

The J gene is TRBJ2-2, the V gene TRBV5-1; 16 positions match TRBD2. This CDR3 spans 17 amino acids. V was pared by 4 bases and J by 5 bases, with 5 bases of the junction left unmatched. Per the germline V gene, CDR1 is SGHRS and CDR2 is YFSETQ. CDR3 nucleotide sequence: TGCGCCAGCAGCCCGGGACTAGCGGGGGGGCTTACCGGGGAGCTGTTTTTT. Translated, it gives CASSPGLAGGLTGELFF. The full variable domain, its missing parts supplied by reference TRBV5-1 and TRBJ2-2, is KAGVTQTPRYLIKTRGQQVTLSCSPISGHRSVSWYQQTPGQGLQFLFEYFSETQRNKGNFPGRFSGRQFSNSRSEMNVSTLELGDSALYLCASSPGLAGGLTGELFFGEGSRLTVL.